This section outlines one T cell receptor (beta chain) sequence together with its context. These data come from a study of cytotoxic CD8 clonotypes in ibrutinib-treated CLL. CDR1 and CDR2 from the germline V gene are SNHLY and FYNNEI. J lost 3 bases, V lost 6 bases, and 10 bases had no gene match. The CDR3 has 15 amino acids. Assay used: immunoSEQ multiplex PCR; TCRdb lists only in-frame clones, some missing. The sample records 25,000 or so clones, 55% to 65% being singletons. The receptor comes from a human donor with chronic lymphocytic leukemia. The sample in question was PBMCs, obtained before ibrutinib treatment. The V and J genes are TRBV2 and TRBJ2-7; 8 bases are a match to TRBD2. The CDR3 sequence is CASSKGTRDYYEQYF. The CDR3 DNA follows: TGTGCCAGCAGCAAGGGGACTAGAGACTACTACGAGCAGTACTTC.